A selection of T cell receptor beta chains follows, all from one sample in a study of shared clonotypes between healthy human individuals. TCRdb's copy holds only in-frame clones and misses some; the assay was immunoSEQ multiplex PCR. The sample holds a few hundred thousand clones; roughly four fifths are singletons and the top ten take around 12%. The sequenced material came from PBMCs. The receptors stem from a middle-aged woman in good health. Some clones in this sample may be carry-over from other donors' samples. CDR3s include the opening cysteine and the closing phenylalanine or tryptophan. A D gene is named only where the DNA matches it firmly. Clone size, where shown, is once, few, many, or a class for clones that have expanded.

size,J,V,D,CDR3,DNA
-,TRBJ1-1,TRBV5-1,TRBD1,CASSWDSLNTEAFF,TGCGCCAGCAGCTGGGACAGTCTGAACACTGAAGCTTTCTTT
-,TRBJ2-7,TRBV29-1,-,CSVVPGVSYEQYF,TGCAGCGTAGTGCCAGGGGTCTCCTACGAGCAGTACTTC
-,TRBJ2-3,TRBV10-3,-,CAISATGPLTYEYF,TGTGCCATCAGTGCTACTGGCCCGTTGACGTACGAGTATTTT
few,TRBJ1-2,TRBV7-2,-,CASSYSRSLAYGYTF,TGTGCCAGCAGCTACAGCAGGTCCCTCGCTTATGGCTACACCTTC
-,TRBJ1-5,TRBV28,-,CASSSGQPQHF,TGTGCCAGCAGTAGTGGGCAGCCCCAGCATTTT
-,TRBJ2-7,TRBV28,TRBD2,CASRTSPSSYEQYF,TGTGCCAGCAGGACTAGCCCTAGCTCCTACGAGCAGTACTTC
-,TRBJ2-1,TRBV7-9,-,CASRGRDSLRDQFF,TGTGCCAGCAGGGGCCGGGACTCCCTCCGCGATCAGTTCTTC
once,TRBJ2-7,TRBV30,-,CAWGTNYEQYF,TGTGCCTGGGGCACTAACTACGAGCAGTACTTC
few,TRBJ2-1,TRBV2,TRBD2,CASVRSGNENEQFF,TGTGCCAGCGTACGTAGCGGGAATGAAAATGAGCAGTTCTTC
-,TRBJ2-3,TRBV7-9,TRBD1,CASSLATGDGTDTQYF,TGTGCCAGCAGCTTAGCAACAGGGGACGGCACAGATACGCAGTATTTT
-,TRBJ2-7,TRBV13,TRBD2,CASSYGTTPSIPYEQYF,TGTGCCAGCAGCTACGGGACTACCCCTTCCATCCCCTACGAGCAGTACTTC
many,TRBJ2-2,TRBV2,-,CASRADMNTGELFF,TGTGCCAGCAGGGCCGACATGAACACCGGGGAGCTGTTTTTT
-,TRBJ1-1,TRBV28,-,CASSLPGGGGTEAFF,TGTGCCAGCAGTTTGCCCGGGGGAGGGGGCACTGAAGCTTTCTTT
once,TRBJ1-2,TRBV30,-,CAWSVQEGDGYTF,TGTGCCTGGAGTGTCCAGGAAGGGGATGGCTACACCTTC
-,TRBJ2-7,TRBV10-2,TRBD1,CASRDRVRYEQYF,TGCGCCAGCAGGGACAGGGTTCGCTACGAGCAGTACTTC
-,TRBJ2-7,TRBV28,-,CASSLGTRGPYEQYF,TGTGCCAGCAGCCTCGGGACAAGGGGCCCCTACGAGCAGTACTTC
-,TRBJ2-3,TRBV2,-,CAIPGGTGTRTDTQYF,TGTGCCATTCCGGGGGGGACAGGGACCCGCACAGATACGCAGTATTTT
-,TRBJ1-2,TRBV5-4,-,CASSLGFNYGYTF,TGTGCCAGCAGCTTGGGATTTAACTATGGCTACACCTTC
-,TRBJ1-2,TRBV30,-,CAWWGGTYGYTF,TGTGCCTGGTGGGGGGGCACCTATGGCTACACCTTC
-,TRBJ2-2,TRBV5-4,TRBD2,CASRPQPGLAGVATGELFF,TGTGCCAGCAGACCTCAACCGGGACTAGCGGGAGTTGCCACCGGGGAGCTGTTTTTT
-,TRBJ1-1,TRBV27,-,CASSPLQPRGRGGVNTEAFF,TGTGCCAGCAGCCCTCTCCAACCCAGGGGAAGGGGAGGGGTGAACACTGAAGCTTTCTTT
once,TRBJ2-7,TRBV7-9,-,CASSTPVEGPTKNIYEQYF,TGTGCCAGCAGCACACCAGTCGAGGGACCTACAAAAAATATCTACGAGCAGTACTTC
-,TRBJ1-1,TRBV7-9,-,CASSLGGTLAEAFF,TGTGCCAGCAGCTTAGGCGGGACTTTGGCTGAAGCTTTCTTT
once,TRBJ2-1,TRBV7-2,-,CASSSRRSGSYNEQFF,TGTGCCAGCAGCTCCAGACGTAGCGGCTCCTACAATGAGCAGTTCTTC
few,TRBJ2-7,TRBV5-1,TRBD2,CASSVPSSGYEQYF,TGCGCCAGCAGCGTCCCGTCTAGCGGATACGAGCAGTACTTC
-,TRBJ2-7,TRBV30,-,CAWSPRVYEQYF,TGTGCCTGGAGTCCGCGGGTTTACGAGCAGTACTTC
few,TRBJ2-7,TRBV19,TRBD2,CASSRGGYVKYEQYF,TGTGCCAGTAGCCGGGGGGGCTACGTCAAATACGAGCAGTACTTC
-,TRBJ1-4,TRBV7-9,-,CASSPTSIREKLFF,TGTGCCAGCAGTCCGACTTCTATACGGGAAAAACTGTTTTTT
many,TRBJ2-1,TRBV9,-,CASSATYNEQFF,TGTGCCAGCAGCGCGACCTACAATGAGCAGTTCTTC
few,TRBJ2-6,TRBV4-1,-,CASSQPIRRTSGANVLTF,TGCGCCAGCAGCCAACCAATCAGACGGACCTCTGGGGCCAACGTCCTGACTTTC
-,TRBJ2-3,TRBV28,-,CASSLLGLGGPDTQYF,TGTGCCAGCAGTTTATTAGGACTAGGGGGGCCAGATACGCAGTATTTT
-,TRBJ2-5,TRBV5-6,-,CASSLRDMGETQYF,TGTGCCAGCAGCTTGAGGGACATGGGAGAGACCCAGTACTTC
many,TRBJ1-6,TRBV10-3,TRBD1,CAISGDRRESPLHF,TGTGCCATCAGTGGGGACAGGAGGGAGTCACCCCTCCACTTT
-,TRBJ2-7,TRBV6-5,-,CASSYSSGEIYEQYF,TGTGCCAGCAGTTACTCGAGCGGAGAGATTTACGAGCAGTACTTC
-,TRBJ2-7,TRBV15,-,CATSTGGSPQGEQYF,TGTGCCACCAGCACTGGGGGAAGCCCTCAGGGCGAGCAGTACTTC
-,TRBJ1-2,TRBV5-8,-,CASNPRRQGNYGYTF,TGTGCCAGCAACCCACGGAGGCAGGGGAACTATGGCTACACCTTC
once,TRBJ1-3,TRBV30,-,CAWRKGGNTIYF,TGTGCCTGGAGGAAGGGAGGAAACACCATATATTTT
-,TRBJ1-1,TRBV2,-,CASSDPRTEAFF,TGTGCCAGCAGTGATCCCCGGACTGAAGCTTTCTTT
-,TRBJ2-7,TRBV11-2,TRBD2,CASSLGYSSGSYEQYF,TGTGCCAGCAGCTTAGGTTACTCTAGCGGGAGTTACGAGCAGTACTTC
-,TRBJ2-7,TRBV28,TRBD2,CASNPAGGNYEQYF,TGTGCCAGCAATCCAGCGGGAGGGAACTACGAGCAGTACTTC
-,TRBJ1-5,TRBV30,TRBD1,CAWSDDRGGQPQHF,TGTGCCTGGAGTGATGACAGGGGAGGCCAGCCCCAGCATTTT
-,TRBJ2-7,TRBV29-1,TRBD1,CSVEGQGVGYEQYF,TGCAGCGTTGAGGGACAGGGAGTAGGTTACGAGCAGTACTTC
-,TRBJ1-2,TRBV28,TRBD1,CASSFAGGGLDGYTF,TGTGCCAGCAGTTTCGCAGGGGGCGGGTTGGATGGCTACACCTTC
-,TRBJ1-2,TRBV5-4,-,CASSPDTYGYTF,TGTGCCAGCAGCCCCGACACCTATGGCTACACCTTC
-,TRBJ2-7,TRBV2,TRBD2,CASSVLNLAGLLGEQYF,TGTGCCAGCAGTGTATTGAATCTAGCGGGACTTCTGGGCGAGCAGTACTTC
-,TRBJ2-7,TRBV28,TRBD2,CASSRVTGTTTYEQYF,TGTGCCAGCAGCCGCGTCACCGGGACTACAACCTACGAGCAGTACTTC